What follows are 5 T cell receptor beta chains derived from one specimen sequenced in a study of control samples from healthy donors and cancer patients. Generated by immunoSEQ multiplex PCR, the TCRdb table keeps only in-frame clones and is missing some. The sample has about 190,000 clones; about 91% are singletons. Sequenced material: blood. The receptor source for this set is a man aged 25-40 years in good health.

The chain recombines TRBV5-1 with TRBJ2-7; 7 bases match TRBD1. The CDR3 covers 15 residues. J gave up 0 bases and V 4 bases, and 7 bases lay outside the gene matches. The germline gives CDR1 SGHRS, CDR2 YFSETQ. The DNA of the CDR3 is TGCGCCAGCAGCCTAGGACAGGATAGCTCCTACGAGCAGTACTTC. Translation gives CASSLGQDSSYEQYF.

The chain combines TRBV5-1 with TRBJ2-1, with 8 bases matching TRBD1. The germline V gene has CDR1 SGHRS and CDR2 YFSETQ. The CDR3 covers 14 residues. J gave up 6 bases and V 0 bases, and 2 bases lay outside the gene matches. The CDR3 DNA reads as TGCGCCAGCAGCTTGGCAGGGGGCCCCAATGAGCAGTTCTTC. Its translation: CASSLAGGPNEQFF.

The chain uses TRBV5-1 and TRBJ1-6, with D possibly TRBD1 on 6 matching bases. The CDR3 covers 14 residues. In germline, CDR1 is SGHRS, CDR2 YFSETQ. V lost 4 bases and J lost 4, with 9 bases in between. This CDR3 is CASSRTDYNSPLHF. DNA for the CDR3: TGCGCCAGCAGCAGGACAGATTATAATTCACCCCTCCACTTT.

This clone has more than one count but fewer than ten. J is TRBJ2-7 and V is TRBV18; 7 bases align to TRBD1. CDR1 is KGHSH, CDR2 LQKENI, per germline. The CDR3 length is 13 residues. V dropped 4 bases and J dropped 7; count of bases not matched to a gene: 7. The CDR3, as DNA: TGTGCCAGCTCACATAACAGGGGCAGGGAGCAGTACTTC. Its protein is CASSHNRGREQYF.

This rearrangement joins TRBV12-5 to TRBJ2-6, with D unresolved. Germline CDR1 and CDR2: LGHNT and FRNRAP. The CDR3 runs to 16 residues. Trimming left V 2 bases short and J 0 bases short, with 8 bases between. The CDR3 spells CASGLQTSSGANVLTF. CDR3 sequence (DNA): TGTGCTAGTGGTTTGCAGACCAGCTCTGGGGCCAACGTCCTGACTTTC.